Given below is one T cell receptor beta chain in context. The antigen is not known. This sample is drawn from a study of blood T cells in healthy people across ages. Study-level results: Long-lived donors carried more naive CD4+ cells and greater diversity than aged donors.

A second PCR of 7 to 11 cycles used a sample-barcoded 5' primer and a J-beta primer mix. Every cDNA molecule carried a tag from a template-switch adaptor bearing 12 random nucleotides. TCRdb fed the 5' RACE reads into MiXCR, producing one record per CDR3 protein. Among under 700,000 distinct CDR3 sequences listed, around 24% were seen once. The CDR3 has 10 amino acids. Germline V gives CDR1 SQVTM, CDR2 ANQGSEA. The V end was cut by 7 bases, the J end by 3 bases, with 7 bases between. This sample was also put to use in a study of T cells of mothers and their children.

The rearrangement joins TRBV29-1 to TRBJ2-7, with D hard to call. This sequence originates from a boy aged 5-17 years in good health. The sample comprised blood. The CDR3 DNA follows: TGCAGCGCCGGCCTCTACGAGCAGTACTTC. This sequence encodes CSAGLYEQYF.